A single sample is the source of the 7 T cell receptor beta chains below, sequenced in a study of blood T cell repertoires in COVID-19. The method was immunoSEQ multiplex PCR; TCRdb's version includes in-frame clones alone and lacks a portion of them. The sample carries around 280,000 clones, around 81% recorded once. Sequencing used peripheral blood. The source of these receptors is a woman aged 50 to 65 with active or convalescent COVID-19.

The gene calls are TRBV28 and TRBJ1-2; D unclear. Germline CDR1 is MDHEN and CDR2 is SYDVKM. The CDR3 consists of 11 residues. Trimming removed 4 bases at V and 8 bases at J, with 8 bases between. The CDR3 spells CASSSRSGYTF. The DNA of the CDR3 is TGTGCCAGCAGTTCCCGGTCCGGCTACACCTTC.

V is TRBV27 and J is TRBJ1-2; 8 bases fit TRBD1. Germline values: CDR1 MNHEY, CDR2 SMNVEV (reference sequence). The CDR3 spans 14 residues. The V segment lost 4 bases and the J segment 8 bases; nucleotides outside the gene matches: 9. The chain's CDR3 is CASSSDDRGNGYTF. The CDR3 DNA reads TGTGCCAGCAGTTCCGATGACAGGGGCAACGGCTACACCTTC.

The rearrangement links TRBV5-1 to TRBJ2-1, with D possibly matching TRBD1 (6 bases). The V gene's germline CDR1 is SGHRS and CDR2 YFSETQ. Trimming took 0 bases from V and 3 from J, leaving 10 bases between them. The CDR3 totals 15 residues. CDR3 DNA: TGCGCCAGCAGCTTGGTACAGGGTCACTACAATGAGCAGTTCTTC. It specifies CASSLVQGHYNEQFF.

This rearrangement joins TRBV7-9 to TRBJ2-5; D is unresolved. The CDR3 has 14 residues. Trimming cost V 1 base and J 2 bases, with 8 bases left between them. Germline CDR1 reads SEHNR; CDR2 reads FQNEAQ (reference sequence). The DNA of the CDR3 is TGTGCCAGCAGCTTAGGCGCACAGCAAGAGACCCAGTACTTC. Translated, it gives CASSLGAQQETQYF.

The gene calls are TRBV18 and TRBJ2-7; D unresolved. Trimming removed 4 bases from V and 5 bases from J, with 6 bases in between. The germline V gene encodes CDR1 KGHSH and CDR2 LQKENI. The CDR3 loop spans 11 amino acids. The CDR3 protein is CASSLRDEQYF. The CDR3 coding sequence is TGTGCCAGCTCACTCCGGGACGAGCAGTACTTC.

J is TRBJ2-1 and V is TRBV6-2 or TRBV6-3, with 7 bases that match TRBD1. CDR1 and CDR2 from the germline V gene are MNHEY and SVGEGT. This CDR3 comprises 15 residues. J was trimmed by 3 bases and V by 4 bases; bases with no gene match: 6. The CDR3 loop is CASSSRDRHYNEQFF. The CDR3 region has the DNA TGTGCCAGCAGTTCCCGGGACAGACACTACAATGAGCAGTTCTTC.

CDR3 DNA sequence: TGTGCCAGCAGTCCCTCCTTACTGGGTCTGGAGGGCTACACCTTC. Amino acid sequence: CASSPSLLGLEGYTF. The chain carries TRBV27 and TRBJ1-2; D is unclear. V lost 5 bases and J lost 8, with 21 bases in between. The CDR3 extends over 15 amino acids. The germline CDR1 and CDR2 sequences are MNHEY and SMNVEV (reference sequence).